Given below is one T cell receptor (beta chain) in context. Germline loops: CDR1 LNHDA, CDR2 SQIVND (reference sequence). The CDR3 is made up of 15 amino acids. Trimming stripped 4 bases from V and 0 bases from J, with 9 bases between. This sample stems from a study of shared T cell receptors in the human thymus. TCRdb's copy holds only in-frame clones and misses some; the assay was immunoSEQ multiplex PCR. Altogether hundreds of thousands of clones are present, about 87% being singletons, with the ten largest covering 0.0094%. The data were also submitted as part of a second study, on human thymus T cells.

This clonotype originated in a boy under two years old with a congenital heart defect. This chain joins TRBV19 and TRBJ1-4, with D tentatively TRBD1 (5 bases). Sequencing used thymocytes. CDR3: CASSTGTSTNEKLFF. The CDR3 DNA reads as TGTGCCAGTAGTACCGGGACTTCAACTAATGAAAAACTGTTTTTT. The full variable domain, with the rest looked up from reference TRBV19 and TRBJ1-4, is DGGITQSPKYLFRKEGQNVTLSCEQNLNHDAMYWYRQDPGQGLRLIYYSQIVNDFQKGDIAEGYSVSREKKESFPLTVTSAQKNPTAFYLCASSTGTSTNEKLFFGSGTQLSVL.